The 22 T cell receptor beta chains below all came from one sample that was sequenced in a study of blood T cell repertoires in COVID-19. Some clones are missing from TCRdb's copy, which holds only in-frame ones; the method was immunoSEQ multiplex PCR. The top ten hold less than 1.5% of the sample, which has 300,000 to 450,000 clones, approximately 90% seen once. The sequencing sample was made of PBMCs or T cells enriched from blood (not recorded which). All receptors come from a woman aged 18-29 years who had recovered from COVID-19.

The chain employs TRBV9 and TRBJ2-6; D not certain. V was pared by 0 bases and J by 0 bases, with 4 bases between. The CDR3 length is 15 residues. CDR1 is SGDLS and CDR2 is YYNGEE in the germline V gene. CDR3 nucleotides: TGTGCCAGCAGCGTAGAAGCCTCTGGGGCCAACGTCCTGACTTTC. Translated, it gives CASSVEASGANVLTF.

The rearrangement links TRBV28 to TRBJ1-2, with 9 bases matching TRBD1. Germline values: CDR1 MDHEN, CDR2 SYDVKM. This CDR3 region has 15 residues. J gave up 6 bases and V 3 bases, and 8 bases lay outside the gene matches. CDR3 residues: CASSLGDRDIDGYTF. CDR3 DNA sequence: TGTGCCAGCAGTTTGGGGGACAGGGATATTGATGGCTACACCTTC.

The gene calls are TRBV3-1 (or the pseudogene TRBV3-2) and TRBJ1-4; no clear D. CDR1 LGHDT and CDR2 YNNKEL come from the germline V gene (reference sequence). The CDR3 is made up of 15 amino acids. V was pared by 7 bases and J by 7 bases, with 19 bases between. The CDR3: CASTPSGGISEKLFF. The CDR3 coding sequence is TGTGCCAGCACCCCATCAGGAGGGATTAGTGAAAAACTGTTTTTT.

This clone was recorded a few times. The rearrangement uses TRBV30 and TRBJ1-5; TRBD1 agrees at 7 bases. J was trimmed by 2 bases and V by 1 base; bases with no gene match: 2. CDR1 is GTSNPN and CDR2 is SVGIG in the germline V gene (reference sequence). The length of the CDR3 is 14 residues. The CDR3 loop reads CAWSATGGNQPQHF. The CDR3 bases are TGTGCCTGGAGTGCCACAGGGGGCAATCAGCCCCAGCATTTT.

This rearrangement joins TRBV27 to TRBJ1-3; TRBD1 matches 7 bases. This CDR3 region has 15 residues. The ends lost 0 bases at V and 3 bases at J; junction bases unmatched: 2. CDR1 and CDR2 from the germline V gene are MNHEY and SMNVEV (reference sequence). CDR3 region: CASSLSGTVGNTIYF. Written as DNA, the CDR3 is TGTGCCAGCAGTTTATCCGGGACAGTTGGAAACACCATATATTTT.

This clone was observed a single time. The chain combines TRBV9 with TRBJ1-3; D possibly corresponds to TRBD1 (6 bases). The CDR3 totals 14 residues. V dropped 1 base and J dropped 3 bases, with 8 bases sitting between them. Germline V gene data show CDR1 as SGDLS and CDR2 as YYNGEE. The CDR3 region has the DNA TGTGCCAGCAGCGTACAGGGGTTTGGAAACACCATATATTTT. It translates to CASSVQGFGNTIYF.

This chain uses TRBV29-1 with TRBJ1-4, with 9 bases identical to TRBD1. The CDR3 is made up of 14 amino acids. J gave up 8 bases and V 7 bases, and 11 bases lay outside the gene matches. Germline CDR1 SQVTM, CDR2 ANQGSEA. The CDR3 nucleotides are TGCAGCGCAACGAGGGACAGGGCTCAAGAAAAACTGTTTTTT. Translation: CSATRDRAQEKLFF.

The chain employs TRBV6-1 and TRBJ1-5; D possibly corresponds to TRBD1 (5 bases). The ends were cut back, 3 bases at V and 6 bases at J, with 12 bases in the middle. CDR3 length: 14 amino acids. Germline V gene sequence: CDR1 MNHNS, CDR2 SASEGT. The CDR3 region has the DNA TGTGCCAGCAGTGAGGGGGGAAGTGGTCAGCCCCAGCATTTT. Protein sequence: CASSEGGSGQPQHF.

V usage is TRBV7-9 and J usage is TRBJ2-5; TRBD2 aligns across 8 bases. V lost 5 bases to trimming and J lost 2 bases; unmatched junction nucleotides: 13. This CDR3 is 17 amino acids long. Germline loops: CDR1 SEHNR, CDR2 FQNEAQ (reference sequence). The CDR3 nucleotides are TGTGCCAGCAGCCTGAGGGGCAGCGGGGGAGCTCAAGAGACCCAGTACTTC. Translated, it gives CASSLRGSGGAQETQYF. Drawing the rest from reference TRBV7-9 and TRBJ2-5, the complete variable domain is DTGVSQNPRHKITKRGQNVTFRCDPISEHNRLYWYRQTLGQGPEFLTYFQNEAQLEKSRLLSDRFSAERPKGSFSTLEIQRTEQGDSAMYLCASSLRGSGGAQETQYFGPGTRLLVL.

This clone appeared a single time. The V and J genes are TRBV5-8 and TRBJ1-1; TRBD1 matches 8 bases. The V gene end was trimmed by 3 bases and the J gene end by 4 bases; junction bases not matched to a gene: 11. CDR3 length: 16 amino acids. Germline V lookup: CDR1 SGHTS, CDR2 YDEGEE. The CDR3 DNA is TGTGCCAGCAGCTCCACCTCCGGACAGGGTAGCACTGAAGCTTTCTTT. Translating it yields CASSSTSGQGSTEAFF.

The chain uses TRBV27 and TRBJ1-1; 7 nucleotides line up with TRBD1. The CDR3 runs 17 residues. Trimming removed 1 base from V and 6 bases from J; junction bases left unmatched: 14. The germline gives CDR1 MNHEY, CDR2 SMNVEV (reference sequence). CDR3 coding DNA: TGTGCCAGCAGTTTATGGTCTGACAGGGTTGGAATCGCTGAAGCTTTCTTT. Translated, it gives CASSLWSDRVGIAEAFF.

This clone has more than one count but fewer than ten. The sample carries other DNA sequences with the same CDR3. This rearrangement joins TRBV6-5 to TRBJ2-7; TRBD2 matches 8 bases. Germline V CDR1 and CDR2: MNHEY, SVGAGI. Trimming took 0 bases from V and 1 from J; bases not matched to a gene: 2. This CDR3 has 15 amino acids. CDR3 DNA sequence: TGTGCCAGCAGTTACTCGAGCGGGGGTTCCTACGAGCAGTACTTC. It is translated as CASSYSSGGSYEQYF.

J is TRBJ2-5 and V is TRBV29-1; a possible D gene is TRBD2 (5 bases). This CDR3 is 13 amino acids long. CDR1 is SQVTM, CDR2 ANQGSEA, per germline. The V end was cut by 8 bases, the J end by 5 bases, with 18 bases between. This CDR3 reads CSLKEAGRETQYF. The CDR3 DNA reads TGCAGCCTAAAGGAGGCTGGCCGGGAGACCCAGTACTTC.

V gene TRBV6-2 or TRBV6-3 combines with J gene TRBJ2-7; 10 bases are shared with TRBD2. The CDR3 loop spans 14 amino acids. CDR1 and CDR2 from the germline V gene are MNHEY and SVGEGT. After removal of 4 bases from V and 5 bases from J, the junction contained 5 bases not matched to a gene. The CDR3 reads CASSSLAGFDEQYF. The CDR3 bases are TGTGCCAGCAGTTCACTAGCGGGGTTCGACGAGCAGTACTTC.

V usage is TRBV5-4 and J usage is TRBJ1-4; the D gene is possibly TRBD1 (6 bases). Germline CDR1 is SGHNT and CDR2 is YYREEE (reference sequence). V lost 1 base and J lost 8, with 18 bases in between. The CDR3 consists of 16 residues. For the CDR3, the DNA is TGTGCCAGCAGCTTGATGGGGGGGGCGGGCAACGAAAAACTGTTTTTT. Amino acids: CASSLMGGAGNEKLFF.

This chain connects TRBV19 to TRBJ2-5, with TRBD1 matching 11 bases. Germline values: CDR1 LNHDA, CDR2 SQIVND (reference sequence). V shed 5 bases and J 5 bases; nucleotides not matched to a gene: 13. This CDR3 comprises 17 residues. The CDR3 spells CASSPPGTGGWGETQYF. The CDR3 bases are TGTGCCAGTAGTCCCCCCGGGACAGGGGGTTGGGGGGAGACCCAGTACTTC.

For the CDR3, the DNA is TGCGCCAGCAGCCAAGATCGCCTAGCGGGGGACACCGGGGAGCTGTTTTTT. As protein: CASSQDRLAGDTGELFF. J is TRBJ2-2 and V is TRBV4-3; 10 bases line up with TRBD2. After removal of 0 bases from V and 3 bases from J, the junction contained 4 bases not matched to a gene. CDR3 length equals 17 residues. In germline, CDR1 is LGHNA, CDR2 YSLEER.

The J gene is TRBJ2-6, the V gene TRBV5-4; 8 nucleotides line up with TRBD1. J lost 2 bases, V lost 2 bases, and 0 bases had no gene match. CDR3 length: 15 residues. From germline, CDR1 is SGHNT and CDR2 YYREEE (reference sequence). CDR3 protein: CASSLQGAGANVLTF. Here the CDR3 DNA reads TGTGCCAGCAGCTTACAGGGGGCTGGGGCCAACGTCCTGACTTTC.

The V gene is TRBV5-1, the J gene TRBJ1-5; unclear D gene. The germline V and J ends were trimmed by 4 bases and 0 bases, with 17 bases remaining between them. Germline loops: CDR1 SGHRS, CDR2 YFSETQ. CDR3 size: 17 residues. CDR3 sequence: CASSHQEAAYSNQPQHF. The CDR3 nucleotides are TGCGCCAGCAGCCACCAGGAGGCCGCATATAGCAATCAGCCCCAGCATTTT.

V and J are TRBV6-1 and TRBJ2-7, with D possibly being TRBD2 (6 bases). V was trimmed by 6 bases and J by 2 bases, leaving 11 bases between them. The CDR3 is made up of 13 amino acids. The germline CDR1 and CDR2 sequences are MNHNS and SASEGT. The DNA for the CDR3 is TGTGCCAGCAGACGACGGGAGACCTACGAGCAGTACTTC. This translates into CASRRRETYEQYF.

On this clone itself: The sample contains more than one DNA sequence encoding this CDR3. The chain combines TRBV19 with TRBJ2-7, with D possibly being TRBD1 (6 bases). The CDR3 contains 13 residues. Trimming stripped 6 bases from V and 1 base from J, with 10 bases between. Per the germline V gene, CDR1 is LNHDA and CDR2 is SQIVND (reference sequence). Here the CDR3 reads CASRGRGSYEQYF. CDR3 nucleotides: TGTGCCAGTAGAGGCAGGGGTTCCTACGAGCAGTACTTC.

This clone occurred once. This chain connects TRBV19 to TRBJ1-5; D gene ambiguous. V lost 0 bases to trimming and J lost 5 bases, with 14 bases between them. The germline gives CDR1 LNHDA, CDR2 SQIVND (reference sequence). This CDR3 region has 16 residues. Written as DNA, the CDR3 is TGTGCCAGTAGTATAGAGGGGAGGCGGCCCTATCAGCCCCAGCATTTT. As protein: CASSIEGRRPYQPQHF.